The 4 T cell receptor beta chains reported below all come from one sample, sequenced in a study of T cell responses to AZD1222 COVID-19 vaccine. TCRdb keeps only in-frame clones here, not all; method: immunoSEQ multiplex PCR. The data show about 150,000 clones, just over 90% seen once. The sample in question was peripheral blood, obtained 28 days after the second AZD1222 dose. The source is an adult who received the AZD1222 COVID-19 vaccine.

The chain recombines TRBV12-3 or TRBV12-4 with TRBJ1-2; unclear D gene. V was shortened by 1 base and J by 3 bases, with 3 bases between the two germline ends. This CDR3 comprises 12 residues. CDR3 region: CASSLGHYGYTF. The CDR3 nucleotides read TGTGCCAGCAGTTTAGGGCACTATGGCTACACCTTC.

This clone was detected only a few times. The chain couples TRBV19 to TRBJ1-2, with D tentatively TRBD1 (5 bases). Trimming took 0 bases from V and 5 from J, leaving 10 bases between them. Germline V CDR1 and CDR2: LNHDA, SQIVND (reference sequence). This CDR3 is built from 14 residues. Here the CDR3 DNA reads TGTGCCAGTAGTATAGAATCGGGGGGGTATGGCTACACCTTC. Protein sequence: CASSIESGGYGYTF. The full variable domain, completed using reference TRBV19 and TRBJ1-2, is DGGITQSPKYLFRKEGQNVTLSCEQNLNHDAMYWYRQDPGQGLRLIYYSQIVNDFQKGDIAEGYSVSREKKESFPLTVTSAQKNPTAFYLCASSIESGGYGYTFGSGTRLTVV.

The J gene is TRBJ1-1, the V gene TRBV21-1. TRBV21-1 is shown as a pseudogene. The CDR3 is made up of 9 amino acids. This CDR3 reads CARFLWAFF. In DNA form, the CDR3 reads TGTGCCAGATTTCTATGGGCTTTCTTT.

This clone has just one count. The chain carries TRBV9 and TRBJ2-1; 7 nucleotides align to TRBD1. The germline gives CDR1 SGDLS, CDR2 YYNGEE. This CDR3 comprises 15 residues. V lost 3 bases and J lost 9; bases outside the gene matches: 12. The CDR3 here is CASSGETGLRGEQFF. The DNA for the CDR3 is TGTGCCAGCAGCGGAGAGACAGGGCTCCGAGGTGAGCAGTTCTTC.